This T cell receptor beta chain originates from a study of beta chain features in type 1 diabetes. Expressed TCRB transcripts were sequenced because the isolated RNA had all been reverse transcribed beforehand. Data came from immunoSEQ multiplex PCR; TCRdb stores just in-frame clones and leaves some out. The table lists about 150,000 clones, over 8.5% of them singletons. After removal of 5 bases from V and 7 bases from J, the junction contained 7 bases not matched to a gene. The germline gives CDR1 SGHTA, CDR2 FQGTGA. There are 15 residues in the CDR3. The J gene is TRBJ2-1, the V gene TRBV7-3; 11 nucleotides align to TRBD1. Sequencing used central memory CD4+ T cells from blood. This TCR was sampled from a man aged 18 to 35 in good health. In nucleotides, the CDR3 is TGTGCCAGCAGCCCTACTGGACAGGGGGCGAATGAGCAGTTCTTC. It encodes CASSPTGQGANEQFF.